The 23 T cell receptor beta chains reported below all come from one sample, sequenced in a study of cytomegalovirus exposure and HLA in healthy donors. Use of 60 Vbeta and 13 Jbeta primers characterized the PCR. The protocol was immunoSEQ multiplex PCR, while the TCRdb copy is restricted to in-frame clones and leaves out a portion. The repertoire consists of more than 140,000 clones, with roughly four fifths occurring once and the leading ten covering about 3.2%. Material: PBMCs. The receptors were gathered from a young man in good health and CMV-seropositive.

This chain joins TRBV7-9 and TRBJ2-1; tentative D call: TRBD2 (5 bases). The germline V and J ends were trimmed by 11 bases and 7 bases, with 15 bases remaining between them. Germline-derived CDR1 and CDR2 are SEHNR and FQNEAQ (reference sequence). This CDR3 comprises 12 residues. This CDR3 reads CARVEGENEQFF. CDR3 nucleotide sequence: TGTGCCCGGGTCGAGGGAGAAAATGAGCAGTTCTTC.

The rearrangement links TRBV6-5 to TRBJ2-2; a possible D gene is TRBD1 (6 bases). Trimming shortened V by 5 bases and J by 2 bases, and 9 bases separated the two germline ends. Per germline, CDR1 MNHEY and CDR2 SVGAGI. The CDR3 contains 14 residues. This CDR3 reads CASSRQVNTGELFF. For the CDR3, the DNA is TGTGCCAGCAGTAGACAGGTCAACACCGGGGAGCTGTTTTTT.

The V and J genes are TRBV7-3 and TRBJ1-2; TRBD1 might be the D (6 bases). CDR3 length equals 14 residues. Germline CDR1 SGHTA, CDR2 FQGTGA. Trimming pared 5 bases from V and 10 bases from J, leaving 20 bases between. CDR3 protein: CASSTQSGGFVYTF. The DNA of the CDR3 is TGTGCCAGCAGCACCCAATCTGGGGGCTTTGTCTACACCTTC.

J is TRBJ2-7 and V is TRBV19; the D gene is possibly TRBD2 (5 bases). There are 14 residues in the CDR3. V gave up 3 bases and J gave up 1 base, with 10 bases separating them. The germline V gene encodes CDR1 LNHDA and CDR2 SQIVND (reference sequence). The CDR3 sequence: CASSILASSYEQYF. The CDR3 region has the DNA TGTGCCAGTAGTATTCTAGCATCATCCTACGAGCAGTACTTC.

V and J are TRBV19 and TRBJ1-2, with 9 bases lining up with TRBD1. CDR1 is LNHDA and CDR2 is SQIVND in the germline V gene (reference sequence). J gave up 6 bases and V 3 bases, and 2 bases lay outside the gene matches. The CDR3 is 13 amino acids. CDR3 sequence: CASSIRDRDGYTF. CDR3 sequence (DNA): TGTGCCAGTAGTATCCGGGACAGGGATGGCTACACCTTC.

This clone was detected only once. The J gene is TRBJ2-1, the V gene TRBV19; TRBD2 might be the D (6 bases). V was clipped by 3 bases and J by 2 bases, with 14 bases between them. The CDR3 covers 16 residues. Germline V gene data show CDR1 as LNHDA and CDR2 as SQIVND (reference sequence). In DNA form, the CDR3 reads TGTGCCAGTAGTATGCGAACGGGAGCCACCTACAATGAGCAGTTCTTC. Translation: CASSMRTGATYNEQFF.

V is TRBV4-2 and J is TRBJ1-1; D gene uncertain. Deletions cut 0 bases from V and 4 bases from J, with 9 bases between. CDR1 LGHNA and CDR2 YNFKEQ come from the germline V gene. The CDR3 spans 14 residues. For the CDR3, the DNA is TGTGCCAGCAGCCAAGATTTTAGATTCACTGAAGCTTTCTTT. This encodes CASSQDFRFTEAFF.

The CDR3 sequence: CASSQGGMPYEQYF. CDR3 nucleotide sequence: TGTGCCAGCAGCCAAGGCGGGATGCCCTACGAGCAGTACTTC. This chain joins TRBV4-2 and TRBJ2-7, with D tentatively TRBD2 (6 bases). The V end was cut by 1 base, the J end by 2 bases, with 9 bases between. The CDR3 spans 14 residues. Germline values: CDR1 LGHNA, CDR2 YNFKEQ.

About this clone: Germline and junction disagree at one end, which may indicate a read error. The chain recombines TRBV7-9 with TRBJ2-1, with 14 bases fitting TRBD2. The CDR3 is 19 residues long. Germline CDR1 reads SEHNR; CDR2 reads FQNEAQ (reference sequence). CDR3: CSSSLAGTSGSRSYNEQFF. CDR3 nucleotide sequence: TGTTCCAGCAGCCTAGCAGGGACTAGCGGGAGTCGGTCCTACAATGAGCAGTTCTTC.

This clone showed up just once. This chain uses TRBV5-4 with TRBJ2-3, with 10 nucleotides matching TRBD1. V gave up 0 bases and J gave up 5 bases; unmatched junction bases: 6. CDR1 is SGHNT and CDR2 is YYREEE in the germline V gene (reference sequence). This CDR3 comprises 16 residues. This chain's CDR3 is CASSLGGDRGKDTQYF. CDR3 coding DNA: TGTGCCAGCAGCTTGGGGGGGGACAGGGGAAAAGATACGCAGTATTTT.

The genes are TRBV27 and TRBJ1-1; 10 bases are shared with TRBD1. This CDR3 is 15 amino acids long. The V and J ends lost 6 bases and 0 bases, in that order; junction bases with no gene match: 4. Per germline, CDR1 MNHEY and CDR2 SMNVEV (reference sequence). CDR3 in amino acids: CASRGTGVMNTEAFF. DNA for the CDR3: TGTGCCAGCAGGGGGACAGGGGTCATGAACACTGAAGCTTTCTTT.

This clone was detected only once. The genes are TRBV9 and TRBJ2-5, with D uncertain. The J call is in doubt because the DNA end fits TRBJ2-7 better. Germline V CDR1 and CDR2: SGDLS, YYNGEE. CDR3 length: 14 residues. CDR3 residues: CASSVALASYEQYF. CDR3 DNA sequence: TGTGCCAGCAGCGTAGCGCTCGCTTCCTACGAGCAGTACTTC.

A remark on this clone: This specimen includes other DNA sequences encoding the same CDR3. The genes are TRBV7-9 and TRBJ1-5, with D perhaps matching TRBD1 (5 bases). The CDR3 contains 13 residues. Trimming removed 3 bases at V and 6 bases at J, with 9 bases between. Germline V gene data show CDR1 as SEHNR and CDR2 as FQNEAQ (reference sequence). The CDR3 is CASSFQGSQPQHF. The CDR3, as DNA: TGTGCCAGCAGCTTCCAGGGTTCTCAGCCCCAGCATTTT.

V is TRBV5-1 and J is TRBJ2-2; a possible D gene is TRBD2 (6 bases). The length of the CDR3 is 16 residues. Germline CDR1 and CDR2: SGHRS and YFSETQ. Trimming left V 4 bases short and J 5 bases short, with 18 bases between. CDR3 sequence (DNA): TGCGCCAGCAGCGTTCGGGCAACCGGAGGGACCGGGGAGCTGTTTTTT. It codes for CASSVRATGGTGELFF.

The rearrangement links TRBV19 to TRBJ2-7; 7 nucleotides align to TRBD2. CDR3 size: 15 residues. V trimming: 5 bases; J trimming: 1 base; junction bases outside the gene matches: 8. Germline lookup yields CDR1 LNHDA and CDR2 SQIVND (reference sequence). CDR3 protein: CASSALADPSYEQYF. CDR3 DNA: TGTGCCAGTAGTGCCCTAGCGGATCCATCCTACGAGCAGTACTTC.

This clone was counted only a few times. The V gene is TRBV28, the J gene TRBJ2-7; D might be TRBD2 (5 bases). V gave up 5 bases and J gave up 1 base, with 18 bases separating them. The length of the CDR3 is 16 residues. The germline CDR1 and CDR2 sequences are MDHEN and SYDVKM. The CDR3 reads CASSLEGYGGSYEQYF. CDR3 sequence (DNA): TGTGCCAGCAGTCTAGAGGGTTATGGAGGATCCTACGAGCAGTACTTC.

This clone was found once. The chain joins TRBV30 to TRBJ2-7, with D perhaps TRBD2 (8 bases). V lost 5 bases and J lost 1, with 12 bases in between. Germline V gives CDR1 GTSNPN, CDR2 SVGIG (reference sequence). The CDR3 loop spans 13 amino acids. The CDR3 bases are TGTGCCTGGGCGGGGGGACAGTCCTACGAGCAGTACTTC. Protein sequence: CAWAGGQSYEQYF.

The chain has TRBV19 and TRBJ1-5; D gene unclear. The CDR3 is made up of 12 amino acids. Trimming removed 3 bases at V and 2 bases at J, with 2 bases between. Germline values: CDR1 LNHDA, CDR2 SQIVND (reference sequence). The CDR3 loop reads CASSIGNQPQHF. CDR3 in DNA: TGTGCCAGTAGTATCGGCAATCAGCCCCAGCATTTT.

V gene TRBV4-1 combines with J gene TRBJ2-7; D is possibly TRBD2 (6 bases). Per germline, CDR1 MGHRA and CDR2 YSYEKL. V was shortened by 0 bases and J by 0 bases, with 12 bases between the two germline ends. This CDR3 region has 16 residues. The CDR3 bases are TGCGCCAGCAGCCAAGACGGAGTCGGGAGCTCCTACGAGCAGTACTTC. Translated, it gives CASSQDGVGSSYEQYF.

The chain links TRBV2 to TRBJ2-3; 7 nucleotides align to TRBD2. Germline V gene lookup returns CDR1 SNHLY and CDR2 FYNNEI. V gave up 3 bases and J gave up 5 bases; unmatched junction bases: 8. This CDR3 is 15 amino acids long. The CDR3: CASSETSLLGDTQYF. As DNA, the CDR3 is TGTGCCAGCAGTGAGACTAGCCTCTTAGGAGATACGCAGTATTTT.

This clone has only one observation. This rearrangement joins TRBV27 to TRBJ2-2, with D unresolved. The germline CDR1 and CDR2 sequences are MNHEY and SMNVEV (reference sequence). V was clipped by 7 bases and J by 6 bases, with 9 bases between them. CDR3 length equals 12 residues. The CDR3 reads CASTHLAGELFF. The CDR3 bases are TGTGCCAGCACCCATCTAGCCGGGGAGCTGTTTTTT.

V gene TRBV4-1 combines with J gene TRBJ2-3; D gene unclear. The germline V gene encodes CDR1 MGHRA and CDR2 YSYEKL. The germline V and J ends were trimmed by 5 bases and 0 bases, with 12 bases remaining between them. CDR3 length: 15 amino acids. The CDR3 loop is CASSAGRMSTDTQYF. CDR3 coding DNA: TGCGCCAGCAGCGCCGGCAGGATGAGCACAGATACGCAGTATTTT.

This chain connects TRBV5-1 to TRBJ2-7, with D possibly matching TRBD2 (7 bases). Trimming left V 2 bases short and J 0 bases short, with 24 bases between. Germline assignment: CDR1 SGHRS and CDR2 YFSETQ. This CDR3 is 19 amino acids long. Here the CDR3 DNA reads TGCGCCAGCAGCTTTGGACCACTGGGAGGGGGTAAGGCCTCCTACGAGCAGTACTTC. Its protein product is CASSFGPLGGGKASYEQYF.